This T cell receptor beta chain was sequenced during a study of cytomegalovirus exposure and HLA in healthy donors. The study ran its PCR with 60 Vbeta and 13 Jbeta primers. Libraries were prepared by immunoSEQ multiplex PCR; TCRdb keeps only in-frame clonotypes and omits some of them. The sample lists about 140,000 clones, around three quarters occurring once. V shed 4 bases, J shed 3 bases, and the junction held 2 bases outside the gene matches. In germline, CDR1 is SGHTA, CDR2 FQGTGA. CDR3 length: 13 residues. This clone showed up just a few times. The chain combines TRBV7-3 with TRBJ1-2, with 7 bases lining up with TRBD1. The receptor's source is a man aged 35-49 years in good health and CMV-seropositive. Input material: PBMCs. The CDR3 loop is CASSSDRDYGYTF. CDR3 nucleotide sequence: TGTGCCAGCAGCTCCGACAGGGACTATGGCTACACCTTC.